This T cell receptor beta chain was found in a study of human thymus T cells. Whole-study results and caveats: Thymic repertoires of unrelated individuals were reported in related research to overlap highly. Both thymic and peripheral blood repertoires showed apparently biased V and J usage.

Assay: immunoSEQ multiplex PCR; the TCRdb copy retains only in-frame clones and omits some. The repertoire holds some 130,000 clones, with about 95% as singletons. On this clone itself: What it binds is unknown.

This CDR3 spans 17 amino acids. Deletions cut 0 bases from V and 0 bases from J, with 17 bases between. Per the germline V gene, CDR1 is SQVTM and CDR2 is ANQGSEA. Thymus pieces cut out during corrective heart surgery were the tissue that was used. The J gene is TRBJ1-1, the V gene TRBV29-1; D might be TRBD1 (6 bases). The source is a boy younger than two with a congenital heart defect but otherwise immunologically healthy. Material: thymus tissue. CDR3 coding DNA: TGCAGCGTTGAAGACCTGGACAGAGCGCAGATGAACACTGAAGCTTTCTTT. Its protein is CSVEDLDRAQMNTEAFF.